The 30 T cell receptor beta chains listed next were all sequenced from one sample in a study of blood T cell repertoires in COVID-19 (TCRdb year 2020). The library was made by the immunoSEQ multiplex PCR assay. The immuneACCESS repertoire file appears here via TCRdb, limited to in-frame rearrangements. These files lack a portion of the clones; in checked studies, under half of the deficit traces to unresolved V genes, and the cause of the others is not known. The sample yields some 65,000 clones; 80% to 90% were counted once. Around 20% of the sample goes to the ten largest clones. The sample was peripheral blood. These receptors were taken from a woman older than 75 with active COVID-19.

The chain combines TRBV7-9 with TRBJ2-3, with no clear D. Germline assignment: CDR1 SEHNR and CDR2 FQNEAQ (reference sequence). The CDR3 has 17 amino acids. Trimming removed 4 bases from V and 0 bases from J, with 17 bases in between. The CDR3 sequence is CASSSTPASRSTDTQYF. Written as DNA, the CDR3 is TGTGCCAGCAGCTCCACGCCCGCTAGTCGGAGCACAGATACGCAGTATTTT.

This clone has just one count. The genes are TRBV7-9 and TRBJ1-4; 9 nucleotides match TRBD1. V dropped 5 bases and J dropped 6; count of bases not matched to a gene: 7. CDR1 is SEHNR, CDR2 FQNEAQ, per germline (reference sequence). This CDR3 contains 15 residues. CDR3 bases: TGTGCCAGCAGCCCACGACAGGGGGAAGATGAAAAACTGTTTTTT. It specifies CASSPRQGEDEKLFF.

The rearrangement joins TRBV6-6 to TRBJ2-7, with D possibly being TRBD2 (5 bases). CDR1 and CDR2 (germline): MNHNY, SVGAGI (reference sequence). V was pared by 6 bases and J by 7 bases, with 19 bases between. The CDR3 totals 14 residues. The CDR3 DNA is TGTGCCAGCAGCCTGCTTGGACCCCCGGGAGAGCAGTACTTC. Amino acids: CASSLLGPPGEQYF.

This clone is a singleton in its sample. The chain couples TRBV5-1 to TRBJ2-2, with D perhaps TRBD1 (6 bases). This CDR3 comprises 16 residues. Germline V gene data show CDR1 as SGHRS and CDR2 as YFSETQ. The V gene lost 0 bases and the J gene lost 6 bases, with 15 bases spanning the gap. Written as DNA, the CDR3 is TGCGCCAGCAGCTTGGCCCAGGGGCCGGGCGCCGGGGAGCTGTTTTTT. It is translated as CASSLAQGPGAGELFF.

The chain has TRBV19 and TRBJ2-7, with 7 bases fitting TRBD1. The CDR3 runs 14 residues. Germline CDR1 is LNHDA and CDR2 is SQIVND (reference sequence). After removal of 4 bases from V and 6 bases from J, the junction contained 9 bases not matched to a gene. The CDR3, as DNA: TGTGCCAGTAGTACCCGACAGGGTCCAGTCGAGCAGTACTTC. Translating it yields CASSTRQGPVEQYF.

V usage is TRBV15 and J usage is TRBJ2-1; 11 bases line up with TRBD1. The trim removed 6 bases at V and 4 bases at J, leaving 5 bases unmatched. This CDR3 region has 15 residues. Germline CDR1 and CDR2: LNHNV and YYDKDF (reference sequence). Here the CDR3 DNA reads TGTGCCACCAGAATAGGACAGGGGGCTTACAATGAGCAGTTCTTC. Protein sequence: CATRIGQGAYNEQFF.

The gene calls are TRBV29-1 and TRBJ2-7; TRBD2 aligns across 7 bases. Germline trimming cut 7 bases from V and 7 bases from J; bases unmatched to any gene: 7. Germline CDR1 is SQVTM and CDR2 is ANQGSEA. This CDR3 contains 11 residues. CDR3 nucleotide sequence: TGCAGCGCCTCTGTAGCGGGTGAGCAGTACTTC. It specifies CSASVAGEQYF.

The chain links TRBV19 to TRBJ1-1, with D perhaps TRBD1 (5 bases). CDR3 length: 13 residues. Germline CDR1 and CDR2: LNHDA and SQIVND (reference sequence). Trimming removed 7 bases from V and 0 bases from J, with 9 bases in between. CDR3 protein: CASTEGMNTEAFF. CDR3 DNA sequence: TGTGCCAGTACGGAGGGGATGAACACTGAAGCTTTCTTT.

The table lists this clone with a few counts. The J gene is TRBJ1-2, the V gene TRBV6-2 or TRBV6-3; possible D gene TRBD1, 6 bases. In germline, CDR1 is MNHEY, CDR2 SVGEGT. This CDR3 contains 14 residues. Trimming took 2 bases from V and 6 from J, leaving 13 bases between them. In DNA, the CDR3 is TGTGCCAGCAGTTACCGCGGGGGGCTGAATGGCTACACCTTC. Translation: CASSYRGGLNGYTF.

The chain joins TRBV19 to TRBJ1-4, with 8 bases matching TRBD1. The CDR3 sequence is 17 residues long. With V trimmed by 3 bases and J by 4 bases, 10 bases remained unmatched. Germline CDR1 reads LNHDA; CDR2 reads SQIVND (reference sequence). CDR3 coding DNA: TGTGCCAGTAGTATTCGCCCAGGGGGCAGTTTTAATGAAAAACTGTTTTTT. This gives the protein CASSIRPGGSFNEKLFF.

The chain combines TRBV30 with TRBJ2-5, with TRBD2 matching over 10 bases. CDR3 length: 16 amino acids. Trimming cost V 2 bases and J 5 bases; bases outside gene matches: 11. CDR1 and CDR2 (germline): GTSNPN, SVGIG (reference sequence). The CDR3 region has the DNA TGTGCCTGGAGTAGGCTAGCGGGGGTGGGGAAGGAGACCCAGTACTTC. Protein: CAWSRLAGVGKETQYF.

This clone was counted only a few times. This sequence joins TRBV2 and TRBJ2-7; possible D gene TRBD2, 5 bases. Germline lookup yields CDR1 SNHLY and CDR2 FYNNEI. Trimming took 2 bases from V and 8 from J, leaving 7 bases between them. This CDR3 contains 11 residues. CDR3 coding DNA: TGTGCCAGCAGTGAAACGGGGAAGCAGTACTTC. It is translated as CASSETGKQYF.

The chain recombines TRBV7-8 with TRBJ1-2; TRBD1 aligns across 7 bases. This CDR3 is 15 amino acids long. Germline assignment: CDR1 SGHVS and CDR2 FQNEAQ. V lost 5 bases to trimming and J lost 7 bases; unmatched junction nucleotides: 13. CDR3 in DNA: TGTGCCAGCAGCCCGCAGGGGGGTTCAACTCTTGGCTACACCTTC. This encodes CASSPQGGSTLGYTF.

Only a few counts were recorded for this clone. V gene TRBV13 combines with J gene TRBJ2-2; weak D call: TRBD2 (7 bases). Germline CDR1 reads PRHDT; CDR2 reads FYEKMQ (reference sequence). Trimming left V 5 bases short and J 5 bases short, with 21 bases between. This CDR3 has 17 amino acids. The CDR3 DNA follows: TGTGCCAGCAGCACCACCTCGGGGCGGGGGCTAACCGGGGAGCTGTTTTTT. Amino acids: CASSTTSGRGLTGELFF.

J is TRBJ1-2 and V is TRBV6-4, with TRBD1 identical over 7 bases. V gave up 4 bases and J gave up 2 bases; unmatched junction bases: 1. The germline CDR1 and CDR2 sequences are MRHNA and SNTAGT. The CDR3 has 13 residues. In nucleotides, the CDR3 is TGTGCCAGCAGTGTGGGACAGAACTATGGCTACACCTTC. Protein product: CASSVGQNYGYTF.

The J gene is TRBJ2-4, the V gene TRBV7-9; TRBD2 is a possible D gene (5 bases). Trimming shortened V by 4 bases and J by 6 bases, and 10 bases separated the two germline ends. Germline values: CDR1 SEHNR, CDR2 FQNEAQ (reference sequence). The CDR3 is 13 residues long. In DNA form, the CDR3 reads TGTGCCAGCAGCTCTCCGGGATTAAACATTCAGTACTTC. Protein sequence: CASSSPGLNIQYF.

In DNA, the CDR3 is TGTGCCAGCAGCCTAGAGGGCGGGGGGGGTTCTAGCACAGATACGCAGTATTTT. This sequence encodes CASSLEGGGGSSTDTQYF. The J gene is TRBJ2-3, the V gene TRBV5-4, with TRBD2 matching over 9 bases. CDR1 and CDR2 from the germline V gene are SGHNT and YYREEE (reference sequence). The CDR3 covers 18 residues. Trimming at V came to 4 bases and at J to 0 bases, leaving 12 bases not matched to a gene.

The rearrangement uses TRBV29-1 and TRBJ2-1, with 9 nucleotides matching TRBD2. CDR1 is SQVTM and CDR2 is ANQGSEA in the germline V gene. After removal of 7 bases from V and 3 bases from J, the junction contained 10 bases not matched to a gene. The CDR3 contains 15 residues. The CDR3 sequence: CSAISSGGFYNEQFF. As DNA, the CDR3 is TGCAGCGCCATCTCCAGCGGGGGGTTCTACAATGAGCAGTTCTTC.

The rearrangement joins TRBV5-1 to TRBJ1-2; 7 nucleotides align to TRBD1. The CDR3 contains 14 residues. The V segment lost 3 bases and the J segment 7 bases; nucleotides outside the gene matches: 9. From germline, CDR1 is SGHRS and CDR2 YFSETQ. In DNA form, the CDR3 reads TGCGCCAGCAGCTCCCCGGCGGCAGGGGGTGGCTACACCTTC. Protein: CASSSPAAGGGYTF.

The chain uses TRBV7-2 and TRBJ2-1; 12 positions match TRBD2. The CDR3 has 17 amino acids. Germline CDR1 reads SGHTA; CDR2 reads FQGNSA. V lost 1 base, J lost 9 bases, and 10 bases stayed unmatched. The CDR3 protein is CASSLVGLAGTGGEQFF. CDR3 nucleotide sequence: TGTGCCAGCAGCTTAGTTGGACTAGCGGGGACGGGCGGTGAGCAGTTCTTC.

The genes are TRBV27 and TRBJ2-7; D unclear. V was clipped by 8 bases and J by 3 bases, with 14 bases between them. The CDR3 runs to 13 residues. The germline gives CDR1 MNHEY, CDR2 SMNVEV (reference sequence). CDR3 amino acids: CASARGIVYEQYF. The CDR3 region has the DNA TGTGCCAGCGCTAGAGGAATAGTCTACGAGCAGTACTTC.

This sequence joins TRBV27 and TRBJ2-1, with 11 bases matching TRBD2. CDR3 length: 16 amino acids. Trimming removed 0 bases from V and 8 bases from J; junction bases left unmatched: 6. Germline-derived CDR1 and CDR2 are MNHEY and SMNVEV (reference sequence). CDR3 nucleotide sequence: TGTGCCAGCAGTTTATCTAGCGGGGGGGTGGTGGATGAGCAGTTCTTC. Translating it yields CASSLSSGGVVDEQFF.

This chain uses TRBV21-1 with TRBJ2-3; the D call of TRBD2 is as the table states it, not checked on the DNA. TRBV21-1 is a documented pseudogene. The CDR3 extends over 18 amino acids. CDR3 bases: TGTGCCAGCAGCAAAGTTAGGGCTAGCGGGGCGAACACAGATACGCAGTATTTT. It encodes CASSKVRASGANTDTQYF.

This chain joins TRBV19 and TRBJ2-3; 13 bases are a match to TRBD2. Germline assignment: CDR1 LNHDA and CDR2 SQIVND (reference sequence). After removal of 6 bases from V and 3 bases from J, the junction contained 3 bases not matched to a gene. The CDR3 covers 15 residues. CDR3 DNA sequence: TGTGCCAGTAGCCTACTAGCGGGGGGGACAGATACGCAGTATTTT. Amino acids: CASSLLAGGTDTQYF.

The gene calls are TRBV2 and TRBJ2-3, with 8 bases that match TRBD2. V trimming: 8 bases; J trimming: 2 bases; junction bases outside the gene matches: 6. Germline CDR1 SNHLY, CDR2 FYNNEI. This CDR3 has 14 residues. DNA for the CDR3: TGTGCCAGCCGGGGGGGCCTGAACACAGATACGCAGTATTTT. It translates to CASRGGLNTDTQYF.

CDR3 bases: TGTGCCAGCAGCCAAGGGTTGGGGACAGCGTACGAGCAGTACTTC. This encodes CASSQGLGTAYEQYF. V usage is TRBV14 and J usage is TRBJ2-7; 7 bases map to TRBD1. Trimming removed 1 base from V and 4 bases from J; junction bases left unmatched: 7. Germline CDR1 SGHDN, CDR2 FVKESK. This CDR3 is 15 amino acids long.

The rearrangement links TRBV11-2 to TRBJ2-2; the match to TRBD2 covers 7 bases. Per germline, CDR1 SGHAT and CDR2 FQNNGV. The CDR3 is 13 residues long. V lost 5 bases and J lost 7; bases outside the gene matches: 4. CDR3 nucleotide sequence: TGTGCCAGCAGCACCTTAGCGGGCGGGGAGCTGTTTTTT. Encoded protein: CASSTLAGGELFF.

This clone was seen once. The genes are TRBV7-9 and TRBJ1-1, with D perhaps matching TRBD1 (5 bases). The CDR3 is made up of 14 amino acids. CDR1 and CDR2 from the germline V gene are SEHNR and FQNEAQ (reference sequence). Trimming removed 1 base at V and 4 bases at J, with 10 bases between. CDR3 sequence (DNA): TGTGCCAGCAGCTTAGTGGGGGGTAGCACTGAAGCTTTCTTT. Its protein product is CASSLVGGSTEAFF.

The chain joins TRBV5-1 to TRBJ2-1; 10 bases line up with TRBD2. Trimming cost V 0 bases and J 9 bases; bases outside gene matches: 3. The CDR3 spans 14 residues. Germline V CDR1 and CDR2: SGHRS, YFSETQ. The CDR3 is CASSLAIAGGEQFF. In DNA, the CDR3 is TGCGCCAGCAGCTTGGCCATAGCGGGGGGTGAGCAGTTCTTC.

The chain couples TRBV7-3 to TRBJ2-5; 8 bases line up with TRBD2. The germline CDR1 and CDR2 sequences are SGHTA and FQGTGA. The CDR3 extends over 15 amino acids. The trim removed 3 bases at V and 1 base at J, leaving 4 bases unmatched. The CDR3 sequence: CASSFQRGPQETQYF. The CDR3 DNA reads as TGTGCCAGCAGCTTCCAGCGGGGGCCCCAAGAGACCCAGTACTTC.